This TCR beta chain was captured in a study of cytomegalovirus exposure and HLA in healthy donors. Study observations and caveats: Sequencing artifact likely explains a cluster of highly shared sequence variants. Most subjects' HLA-A and HLA-B alleles were reportedly predicted from TCR beta sequences. TCR beta chains associated with HLA were, in a later analysis, more clonally expanded than equally common others. The study found most TCR sequences rare, yet found some public TCRs in many donors.

Germline V gene sequence: CDR1 SEHNR, CDR2 FQNEAQ (reference sequence). Trimming removed 5 bases at V and 0 bases at J, with 8 bases between. CDR3 size: 14 residues. Primers for the PCR totalled 60 Vbeta and 13 Jbeta. The protocol was immunoSEQ multiplex PCR, while the TCRdb copy is restricted to in-frame clones and leaves out a portion. The sample yields approximately 200,000 clones, of which the top ten take up approximately 0.74%. Turning to this clone: Antigen specificity is unknown. This sample includes further DNA sequences coding for the same CDR3.

Material for sequencing was PBMCs. The J gene is TRBJ2-1, the V gene TRBV7-9; D ambiguous. The TCR was taken from a boy aged 5-17 years in good health and CMV-seronegative. CDR3 sequence: CASSLVGSYNEQFF. In nucleotides, the CDR3 is TGTGCCAGCAGCCTAGTCGGCTCCTACAATGAGCAGTTCTTC. Full variable domain (rest looked up from reference TRBV7-9 and TRBJ2-1): DTGVSQNPRHKITKRGQNVTFRCDPISEHNRLYWYRQTLGQGPEFLTYFQNEAQLEKSRLLSDRFSAERPKGSFSTLEIQRTEQGDSAMYLCASSLVGSYNEQFFGPGTRLTVL.